This entry lists 4 T cell receptor beta chains sequenced from one sample in a study of blood T cell repertoires in COVID-19. TCRdb keeps only in-frame clones here, not all; method: immunoSEQ multiplex PCR. The sample shows over 200,000 clones, about 85% of them seen only once. Input material: PBMCs or T cells enriched from blood (not recorded which). These receptors were taken from a man aged 25-40 years who had recovered from COVID-19.

V is TRBV28 and J is TRBJ2-5; TRBD2 agrees at 8 bases. CDR1 and CDR2 from the germline V gene are MDHEN and SYDVKM. Trimming took 5 bases from V and 4 from J; bases not matched to a gene: 3. This CDR3 is built from 13 residues. CDR3 amino acids: CASSTGGPETQYF. CDR3 nucleotides: TGTGCCAGCAGTACGGGGGGGCCAGAGACCCAGTACTTC.

The chain employs TRBV6-1 and TRBJ2-2; D uncertain. Germline CDR1 MNHNS, CDR2 SASEGT. V shed 1 base and J shed 0 bases, with 6 bases lying between them. CDR3 length: 15 amino acids. CDR3 nucleotides: TGTGCCAGCAGTGAAGGAGTGGCGAACACCGGGGAGCTGTTTTTT. Translation gives CASSEGVANTGELFF.

The gene calls are TRBV28 and TRBJ1-5; D call uncertain. Germline-derived CDR1 and CDR2 are MDHEN and SYDVKM. The CDR3 has 14 amino acids. V was pared by 3 bases and J by 4 bases, with 10 bases between. CDR3 protein: CASSFRDRNQPQHF. The CDR3 nucleotides are TGTGCCAGCAGTTTTCGGGATCGGAATCAGCCCCAGCATTTT.

The J gene is TRBJ2-7, the V gene TRBV28; a weak D match, TRBD2 (6 bases). Germline values: CDR1 MDHEN, CDR2 SYDVKM. V lost 3 bases and J 2 bases, leaving 14 bases between the germline ends. The CDR3 has 15 residues. The CDR3 DNA is TGTGCCAGCAGTTTCGTGGGAGGCGAAACCTACGAGCAGTACTTC. Its protein product is CASSFVGGETYEQYF.